This TCR beta chain emerged from a study of T cells after yellow fever vaccination. The V gene's germline CDR1 is MNHEY and CDR2 SMNVEV (reference sequence). Trimming pared 5 bases from V and 0 bases from J, leaving 26 bases between. The CDR3 runs to 21 residues. This clonotype has only a few counts. The antigen is not known. TCRdb reprocessed the 5' RACE reads with MiXCR, giving one entry per CDR3 protein. The sample carries some 240,000 distinct CDR3 sequences, around 4.9% recorded once. Study-level points and caveats: Booster samples showed a return of most primary-vaccination clones (approximately 96% CD4, approximately 88% CD8).

This chain links TRBV27 with TRBJ2-6; either TRBD1 or TRBD2 may supply D (6 bases each). The sequence was obtained from a man between 18 and 29 years old who received the YFV17D yellow fever vaccine. The starting material was CD4+ T cells sorted from PBMCs, obtained on the day of the yellow fever booster vaccination. The CDR3 protein is CASSVSWGNRRGISGANVLTF. DNA for the CDR3: TGTGCCAGCAGTGTTTCGTGGGGGAACCGGAGGGGGATCTCTGGGGCCAACGTCCTGACTTTC. Together with reference TRBV27 and TRBJ2-6, the CDR3 gives the full variable domain: EAQVTQNPRYLITVTGKKLTVTCSQNMNHEYMSWYRQDPGLGLRQIYYSMNVEVTDKGDVPEGYKVSRKEKRNFPLILESPSPNQTSLYFCASSVSWGNRRGISGANVLTFGAGSRLTVL.